The 17 T cell receptor beta chains in this list originate from one sample, sequenced in a study of response to subunit inactivated influenza vaccine. TCRdb passed the RT-PCR reads through MiXCR, listing each CDR3 protein once. The sample carries more than 450,000 distinct CDR3 sequences, 11% recorded once. The sample was also linked to a second study, of T cells expressing NK-cell markers. That study reports: Generation of TCR beta cDNA was performed by 5'RACE template switching incorporating UMIs.

The material sequenced was PBMCs from blood, taken on the day of vaccination. The receptors originated from a man aged 50 to 60 who received an inactivated influenza vaccine.

The chain carries TRBV12-3 or TRBV12-4 and TRBJ2-5; 9 positions agree with TRBD2. V was clipped by 3 bases and J by 5 bases; unmatched bases: 13. The CDR3 loop spans 17 amino acids. In DNA, the CDR3 is TGTGCCAGCAGTTTGTCTCTAGGCGGGAGGGCCGGGGAGACCCAGTACTTC. Translation: CASSLSLGGRAGETQYF.

The chain uses TRBV12-3 or TRBV12-4 and TRBJ2-1; 9 positions match TRBD2. The CDR3 has 16 residues. The trim removed 1 base at V and 9 bases at J, leaving 10 bases unmatched. Here the CDR3 reads CASSLGSGGRGVEQFF. The CDR3 region has the DNA TGTGCCAGCAGTTTAGGTTCCGGCGGGAGGGGGGTTGAGCAGTTCTTC.

This sequence joins TRBV18 and TRBJ2-3; TRBD2 matches 9 bases. J gave up 5 bases and V 3 bases, and 12 bases lay outside the gene matches. Germline lookup yields CDR1 KGHSH and CDR2 LQKENI. The CDR3 spans 17 residues. The CDR3 bases are TGTGCCAGCTCACCCGGGGCGGGAGGGCCTCTCGGAGATACGCAGTATTTT. Its translation: CASSPGAGGPLGDTQYF.

The table lists this clonotype with a few counts. V gene TRBV9 combines with J gene TRBJ2-2; no clear D. V was trimmed by 0 bases and J by 6 bases, leaving 6 bases between them. The CDR3 contains 13 residues. Germline CDR1 SGDLS, CDR2 YYNGEE. The CDR3 DNA is TGTGCCAGCAGCGTAGCATCGGCCGGGGAGCTGTTTTTT. It specifies CASSVASAGELFF.

This clonotype was recorded once. One junction end disagrees with the germline gene, perhaps due to a read error. The chain joins TRBV20-1 to TRBJ2-1, with 8 bases lining up with TRBD2. Germline loops: CDR1 DFQATT, CDR2 SNEGSKA (reference sequence). The CDR3 is 17 residues long. The CDR3 protein is CCARDRASGHIWDEQFF. The CDR3 coding sequence is TGCTGTGCTAGAGATCGGGCTAGCGGGCATATCTGGGATGAGCAGTTCTTC.

This clonotype has just a few counts. The rearrangement links TRBV20-1 to TRBJ2-3; D is ambiguous. The V gene's germline CDR1 is DFQATT and CDR2 SNEGSKA (reference sequence). With 3 bases removed from V and 2 bases from J, the gap between germline ends came to 12 bases. CDR3 size: 14 residues. CDR3: CSARPVDNTDTQYF. CDR3 nucleotides: TGCAGTGCTAGGCCTGTAGACAACACAGATACGCAGTATTTT.

This clonotype appeared a few times. The rearrangement uses TRBV7-8 and TRBJ2-7; 9 nucleotides agree with TRBD2. The CDR3 has 18 residues. Germline CDR1 and CDR2: SGHVS and FQNEAQ. V shed 3 bases and J 4 bases; nucleotides not matched to a gene: 16. This CDR3 reads CASSLGSTSGATSYEQYF. Written as DNA, the CDR3 is TGTGCCAGCAGCTTGGGATCGACTAGCGGAGCAACGTCTTACGAGCAGTACTTC.

The chain recombines TRBV20-1 with TRBJ1-5; D is perhaps TRBD1 (5 bases). CDR1 DFQATT and CDR2 SNEGSKA come from the germline V gene (reference sequence). The CDR3 is 14 residues long. V was clipped by 6 bases and J by 3 bases, with 15 bases between them. The CDR3 bases are TGCAGTGCGGGCGACGGGGGTACCAATCAGCCCCAGCATTTT. Its protein product is CSAGDGGTNQPQHF.

The V gene is TRBV20-1, the J gene TRBJ2-7; 10 bases are a match to TRBD2. The length of the CDR3 is 19 residues. CDR1 DFQATT and CDR2 SNEGSKA come from the germline V gene (reference sequence). Trimming cost V 0 bases and J 3 bases; bases outside gene matches: 17. CDR3 residues: CSARERVRTSGRSYYEQYF. Here the CDR3 DNA reads TGCAGTGCTAGAGAGAGGGTTCGGACTAGCGGCCGGTCCTACTACGAGCAGTACTTC.

This clonotype was seen more than once but under ten times. This rearrangement joins TRBV28 to TRBJ1-2, with D possibly matching TRBD1 (6 bases). Germline V gives CDR1 MDHEN, CDR2 SYDVKM. The CDR3 has 14 residues. V was cut by 1 base and J by 2 bases, with 8 bases left in between. The CDR3 DNA reads TGTGCCAGCAGTTTATACAGGGCGAACTATGGCTACACCTTC. Translating gives CASSLYRANYGYTF.

Here the CDR3 reads CASSASLAGVGTQYF. CDR3 coding DNA: TGTGCCAGCAGTGCTAGTTTGGCGGGAGTTGGGACCCAGTACTTC. The V gene is TRBV25-1, the J gene TRBJ2-5; 7 bases align to TRBD2. The CDR3 loop spans 15 amino acids. Germline loops: CDR1 MGHDK, CDR2 SYGVNS. Trimming removed 4 bases from V and 7 bases from J; junction bases left unmatched: 12.

V and J are TRBV20-1 and TRBJ1-2; D is unresolved. The germline V and J ends were trimmed by 5 bases and 0 bases, with 16 bases remaining between them. CDR1 is DFQATT, CDR2 SNEGSKA, per germline (reference sequence). This CDR3 region has 15 residues. The CDR3 DNA follows: TGCAGTGCTGCCCCACCTGGCAGCGCTAACTATGGCTACACCTTC. Translated: CSAAPPGSANYGYTF.

This clonotype showed up just a few times. This chain's CDR3 is CASSSASSNQPQHF. As DNA, the CDR3 is TGTGCCAGCAGTTCCGCAAGCAGCAATCAGCCCCAGCATTTT. The chain has TRBV27 and TRBJ1-5; no definite D call. This CDR3 spans 14 amino acids. V lost 4 bases and J lost 1, with 8 bases in between. The germline V gene has CDR1 MNHEY and CDR2 SMNVEV (reference sequence).

The V and J genes are TRBV4-1 and TRBJ2-1; unclear D gene. Germline V gives CDR1 MGHRA, CDR2 YSYEKL. CDR3 length equals 18 residues. Trimming removed 1 base at V and 6 bases at J, with 22 bases between. CDR3 DNA: TGCGCCAGCAGCCAAGTAAAAGCTGGGCTCAGGTACGGCAATGAGCAGTTCTTC. Protein sequence: CASSQVKAGLRYGNEQFF.

The chain recombines TRBV9 with TRBJ2-7, with 14 bases lining up with TRBD2. This CDR3 comprises 20 residues. The germline CDR1 and CDR2 sequences are SGDLS and YYNGEE. The trim removed 4 bases at V and 0 bases at J, leaving 15 bases unmatched. This CDR3 is CASSFHRTSGRPRSSYEQYF. As DNA, the CDR3 is TGTGCCAGCAGCTTCCACCGGACTAGCGGGAGGCCAAGGAGCTCCTACGAGCAGTACTTC.

The rearrangement links TRBV6-5 to TRBJ2-3; TRBD2 agrees at 10 bases. The CDR3 is made up of 18 amino acids. Germline CDR1 MNHEY, CDR2 SVGAGI. The trim removed 0 bases at V and 2 bases at J, leaving 8 bases unmatched. The CDR3 coding sequence is TGTGCCAGCAGTTACTCCGGGACTAGCGAAACTTACACAGATACGCAGTATTTT. Its protein product is CASSYSGTSETYTDTQYF.

Only a few counts were recorded for this clonotype. DNA for the CDR3: TGTGCCACCAGCAGGCCAGGGATTTCCTCTGGGGCCAACGTCCTGACTTTC. Its translation is CATSRPGISSGANVLTF. The gene calls are TRBV15 and TRBJ2-6; D is possibly TRBD1 (5 bases). Germline assignment: CDR1 LNHNV and CDR2 YYDKDF (reference sequence). The CDR3 runs to 17 residues. V shed 3 bases and J shed 0 bases, with 12 bases lying between them.